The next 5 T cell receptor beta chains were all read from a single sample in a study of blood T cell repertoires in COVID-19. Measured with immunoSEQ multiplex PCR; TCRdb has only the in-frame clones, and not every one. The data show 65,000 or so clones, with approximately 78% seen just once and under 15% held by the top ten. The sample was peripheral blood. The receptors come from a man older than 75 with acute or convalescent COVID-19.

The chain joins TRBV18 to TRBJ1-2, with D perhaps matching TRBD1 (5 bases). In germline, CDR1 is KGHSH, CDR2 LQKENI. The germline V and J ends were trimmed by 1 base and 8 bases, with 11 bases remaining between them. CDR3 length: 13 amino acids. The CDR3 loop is CASSPREGEGYTF. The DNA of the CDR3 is TGTGCCAGCTCACCACGGGAAGGGGAAGGCTACACCTTC.

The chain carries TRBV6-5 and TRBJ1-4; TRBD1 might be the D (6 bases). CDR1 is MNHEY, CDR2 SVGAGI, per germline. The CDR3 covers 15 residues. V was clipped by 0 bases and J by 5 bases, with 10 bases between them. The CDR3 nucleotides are TGTGCCAGCAGTTACTCGGGGACACTAAATGAAAAACTGTTTTTT. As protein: CASSYSGTLNEKLFF.

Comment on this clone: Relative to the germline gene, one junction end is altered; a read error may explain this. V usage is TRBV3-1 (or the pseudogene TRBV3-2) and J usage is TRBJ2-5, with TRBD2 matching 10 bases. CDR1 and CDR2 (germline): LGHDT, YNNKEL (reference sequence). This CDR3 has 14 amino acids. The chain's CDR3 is CAGSQRTSGKTQYF. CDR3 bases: TGTGCCGGCAGCCAGCGGACTAGCGGAAAGACCCAGTACTTC.

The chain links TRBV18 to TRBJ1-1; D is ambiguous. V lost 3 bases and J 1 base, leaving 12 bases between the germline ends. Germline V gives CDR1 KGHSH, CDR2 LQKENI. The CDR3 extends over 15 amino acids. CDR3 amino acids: CASSPGRTQNTEAFF. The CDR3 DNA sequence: TGTGCCAGCTCACCGGGTAGGACTCAGAACACTGAAGCTTTCTTT.

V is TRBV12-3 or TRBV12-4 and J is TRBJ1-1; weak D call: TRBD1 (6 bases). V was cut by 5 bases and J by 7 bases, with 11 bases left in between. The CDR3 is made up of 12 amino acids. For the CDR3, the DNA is TGTGCCAGCAGTCACCGGGACAATGAAGCTTTCTTT. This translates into CASSHRDNEAFF.